This is a list of T cell receptor beta chains from one sample in a study of blood T cell repertoires in COVID-19. TCRdb's table, derived via immunoSEQ multiplex PCR, lists solely in-frame clones and lacks some. The table lists under 100,000 clones, around 80% of them singletons. Sequencing input: peripheral blood. Receptor source: a man aged 60-69 years with acute or convalescent COVID-19. Each CDR3 is given with its conserved first and last residue. D genes are given only for firm matches. Rows may omit the clone size; those that give it use once, few, many or a size class.

TRBV7-9	TRBJ2-7	TRBD2	few	CASSRPGLAILSSYEQYF	TGTGCCAGCAGTCGTCCGGGACTAGCGATCCTGAGCTCCTACGAGCAGTACTTC
TRBV3-1/TRBV3-2	TRBJ1-2	.	.	CASSQASGEGYTF	TGTGCCAGCAGCCAAGCGTCAGGGGAGGGCTACACCTTC
TRBV7-8	TRBJ2-7	.	.	CASRSAGDSYEQYF	TGTGCCAGCAGATCCGCCGGAGACTCCTACGAGCAGTACTTC
TRBV7-8	TRBJ1-1	TRBD1	.	CASSLALPSGTGNTEAFF	TGTGCCAGCAGCTTAGCCCTTCCTAGTGGGACAGGGAACACTGAAGCTTTCTTT
TRBV11-2	TRBJ2-1	TRBD2	.	CASSLSSGGSSYNEQFF	TGTGCCAGCAGCTTATCTAGCGGCGGAAGCTCCTACAATGAGCAGTTCTTC
TRBV9	TRBJ2-5	.	.	CASSVNGETQYF	TGTGCCAGCAGCGTAAACGGAGAGACCCAGTACTTC
TRBV5-1	TRBJ1-6	TRBD1	.	CASSLQGARSPLHF	TGCGCCAGCAGCTTACAGGGGGCCAGATCACCCCTCCACTTT
TRBV5-1	TRBJ2-3	.	once	CASRLPLVISTDTQYF	TGCGCCAGCAGATTGCCGCTCGTAATTAGTACAGATACGCAGTATTTT
TRBV6-7	TRBJ2-1	TRBD1	.	CASSYSPRTGDNEQFF	TGTGCCAGCAGTTACTCGCCTAGGACAGGGGACAATGAGCAGTTCTTC
TRBV15	TRBJ1-1	TRBD1	.	CATSSPNRGTEAFF	TGTGCCACCAGCAGCCCTAACAGGGGCACTGAAGCTTTCTTT
TRBV5-1	TRBJ2-7	.	.	CASSPGEPYEQYF	TGCGCCAGCAGCCCCGGGGAACCCTACGAGCAGTACTTC
TRBV5-1	TRBJ1-1	.	.	CASSLRWDTEAFF	TGCGCCAGCAGCCTGAGGTGGGACACTGAAGCTTTCTTT
TRBV7-2	TRBJ2-5	TRBD2	.	CASAAHSGGFRETQYF	TGTGCCAGCGCAGCCCATAGCGGGGGGTTCCGAGAGACCCAGTACTTC
TRBV28	TRBJ2-1	TRBD2	once	CASSPTSVSYNEQFF	TGTGCCAGCAGCCCTACTAGCGTCTCCTACAATGAGCAGTTCTTC
TRBV7-6	TRBJ2-1	TRBD2	.	CASSLQERGDKFF	TGTGCCAGCAGCCTACAGGAGCGGGGGGATAAGTTCTTC
TRBV7-2	TRBJ2-7	.	.	CATRQSYEQYF	TGTGCCACAAGACAGTCTTACGAGCAGTACTTC
TRBV5-1	TRBJ2-7	TRBD1	.	CASSSAGTADYEQYF	TGCGCCAGCAGCTCGGCCGGGACAGCCGATTACGAGCAGTACTTC
TRBV20-1	TRBJ1-1	.	.	CSAAPSTEAFF	TGCAGTGCCGCCCCCAGCACTGAAGCTTTCTTT
TRBV28	TRBJ2-7	TRBD1	few	CASSPIGTGGFREQYF	TGTGCCAGCAGTCCAATTGGGACAGGGGGTTTTCGTGAGCAGTACTTC
TRBV19	TRBJ2-7	TRBD1	.	CASSWGQTYEQYF	TGTGCCAGTAGTTGGGGACAGACCTACGAGCAGTACTTC
TRBV5-1	TRBJ1-2	TRBD1	.	CASSLEGQESYGYTF	TGCGCCAGCAGCTTGGAAGGACAGGAGTCCTATGGCTACACCTTC
TRBV28	TRBJ2-7	.	once	CASTGLAGYEQYF	TGTGCCAGCACGGGTCTAGCCGGATACGAGCAGTACTTC
TRBV6-5	TRBJ1-6	TRBD1	once	CASRRQGGNSPLHF	TGTGCCAGCAGGAGACAGGGGGGAAATTCACCCCTCCACTTT
TRBV25-1	TRBJ2-1	TRBD1	.	CASSVGTGKFF	TGTGCCAGCAGTGTTGGGACAGGGAAGTTCTTC
TRBV18	TRBJ2-2	.	.	CASSLGGGTGELFF	TGTGCCAGCTCACTGGGAGGAGGGACCGGGGAGCTGTTTTTT
TRBV19	TRBJ1-3	TRBD1	.	CASHDRGEAVF	TGTGCCAGCCACGACAGGGGAGAAGCTGTTTTT
TRBV6-5	TRBJ1-4	.	once	CASRDTFTNEKLFF	TGTGCCAGCAGGGACACCTTCACTAATGAAAAACTGTTTTTT
TRBV2	TRBJ2-7	TRBD2	.	CASSEGASGNSYEQYF	TGTGCCAGCAGTGAAGGGGCTAGCGGAAACTCCTACGAGCAGTACTTC
TRBV19	TRBJ1-2	TRBD1	.	CASSYPSDRGGGYTF	TGTGCCAGTAGCTATCCATCGGACAGGGGCGGTGGCTACACCTTC
TRBV9	TRBJ2-7	TRBD1	.	CASSVGGTDYEQYF	TGTGCCAGCAGCGTAGGAGGGACAGACTACGAGCAGTACTTC
TRBV7-2	TRBJ2-5	TRBD2	once	CASSFRAGGGETQYF	TGTGCCAGCAGCTTCCGGGCGGGAGGGGGAGAGACCCAGTACTTC
TRBV5-4	TRBJ2-3	.	.	CASSNRAGASTDTQYF	TGTGCCAGCAGCAACCGGGCGGGGGCAAGCACAGATACGCAGTATTTT
TRBV7-8	TRBJ2-7	TRBD1	.	CASSHLGTGSYEQYF	TGTGCCAGCAGCCACCTTGGGACAGGGTCCTACGAGCAGTACTTC
TRBV6-1	TRBJ1-6	.	.	CASSEAGRRGGSPLHF	TGTGCCAGCAGTGAAGCGGGGCGGCGGGGAGGTTCACCCCTCCACTTT
TRBV3-1/TRBV3-2	TRBJ2-3	.	.	CASGGSGTDTQYF	TGTGCCAGCGGGGGGTCGGGCACAGATACGCAGTATTTT
TRBV3-1/TRBV3-2	TRBJ2-1	.	.	CASSLALGEQFF	TGTGCCAGCAGCCTCGCACTAGGAGAGCAGTTCTTC
TRBV7-2	TRBJ2-7	TRBD2	few	CASSYSPRLAGGNEQYF	TGTGCCAGCAGTTATTCCCCAAGACTAGCGGGAGGCAACGAGCAGTACTTC
TRBV27	TRBJ2-1	TRBD1	.	CASRMPGQGRGSEQFF	TGTGCCAGCCGAATGCCCGGACAGGGCAGAGGTAGTGAGCAGTTCTTC
TRBV6-6	TRBJ2-7	TRBD1	.	CASNKFQDRGTGQYF	TGTGCCAGCAATAAGTTCCAGGACAGGGGGACAGGGCAGTACTTC
TRBV7-2	TRBJ2-3	TRBD2	.	CASSSRLAGDRTDTQYF	TGTGCCAGCAGCTCCAGACTAGCGGGGGACCGCACAGATACGCAGTATTTT
TRBV6-5	TRBJ2-3	TRBD2	.	CASRLAGGPDTQYF	TGTGCCAGCAGACTAGCGGGAGGGCCAGATACGCAGTATTTT
TRBV10-3	TRBJ2-5	TRBD1	.	CAISESPGGQETQYF	TGTGCCATCAGTGAGTCCCCAGGGGGCCAAGAGACCCAGTACTTC
TRBV7-2	TRBJ2-7	.	.	CASSINPGGEQYF	TGTGCCAGCAGCATCAACCCCGGGGGCGAGCAGTACTTC
TRBV3-1/TRBV3-2	TRBJ2-5	.	.	CASSQDRETQYF	TGTGCCAGCAGCCAAGACCGGGAGACCCAGTACTTC
TRBV28	TRBJ2-1	.	.	CASISSTNEQFF	TGTGCCAGCATTTCGTCCACTAATGAGCAGTTCTTC
TRBV21-1	TRBJ2-3	.	.	CASSVVAGKGMDTQYF	TGTGCCAGCAGCGTAGTAGCGGGAAAAGGAATGGATACGCAGTATTTT
TRBV11-3	TRBJ2-1	.	many	CASGGSYNEQFF	TGTGCCAGCGGCGGCTCCTACAATGAGCAGTTCTTC
TRBV5-1	TRBJ2-1	TRBD1	.	CASSLPGTGGNEQFF	TGCGCCAGCAGCTTACCCGGGACAGGGGGTAATGAGCAGTTCTTC
TRBV11-2	TRBJ1-2	.	.	CASTPGAGYGYTF	TGTGCCAGCACCCCGGGAGCAGGTTATGGCTACACCTTC
TRBV5-1	TRBJ1-4	TRBD1	.	CASSVDGDRVVEKLFF	TGCGCCAGCAGCGTAGATGGGGACAGGGTTGTGGAAAAACTGTTTTTT
TRBV24-1	TRBJ2-2	.	.	CATQKGVSGELFF	TGTGCCACCCAGAAAGGGGTCTCCGGGGAGCTGTTTTTT
TRBV5-4	TRBJ2-3	TRBD2	.	CASSQKLAGSTDTQYF	TGTGCCAGCAGCCAGAAACTAGCGGGGAGCACAGATACGCAGTATTTT